The text below deals with one TCR beta chain. Sequenced by immunoSEQ multiplex PCR; TCRdb stores in-frame clones only, minus some. The table includes around 92,000 clones, nearly 97% detected once. The sample is drawn from a study of technical replicates of blood from several donors. From germline, CDR1 is ENHRY and CDR2 SYGVKD. This CDR3 is 16 amino acids long. V dropped 7 bases and J dropped 5; count of bases not matched to a gene: 11. The chain employs TRBV10-3 and TRBJ2-1; TRBD2 aligns across 10 bases. The sample was T cells isolated from PBMCs. This clonotype was obtained from a human donor in good health. CDR3 loop: CAINERGGVKNNEQFF. CDR3 nucleotides: TGTGCCATCAACGAGCGGGGGGGCGTCAAGAACAATGAGCAGTTCTTC.